This record concerns one TCR beta chain sequence. The data derive from a study of T cell changes during pregnancy in multiple sclerosis. The CDR3 consists of 17 residues. Trimming shortened V by 4 bases and J by 0 bases, and 16 bases separated the two germline ends. Germline V gives CDR1 LGHNA, CDR2 YSLEER. TCRdb's copy holds only in-frame clones and misses some; the assay was immunoSEQ multiplex PCR. Of fewer than 100,000 clones in the sample, approximately 91% were seen once. V is TRBV4-3 and J is TRBJ1-3, with D unclear. The sample here was peripheral blood, taken before pregnancy. The TCR was taken from a female donor with multiple sclerosis, enrolled in a pregnancy study. CDR3 DNA: TGCGCCAGCAGCCCCAACCCTGGGCAGATCTCTGGAAACACCATATATTTT. It codes for CASSPNPGQISGNTIYF.